The present TCR beta chain was sequenced within a study of cytomegalovirus exposure and HLA in healthy donors (TCRdb year 2017). Describing the broader study: According to an earlier analysis of several hundred of the donors, some 180 million T cells yielded over 90 million unique TCR beta sequences and around 300 Gb of sequence data. Along with the roughly 670-subject first cohort, a separate validation cohort of around 120 different subjects was used. Typing coverage differed by locus: A, B, C, DRB1 and DQB1 were typed in about 620-630 donors, DQA1 in 522, DPA1 in some 610, and DPB1 in 400 to 490. Using immunosequencing, the study profiled T cell repertoires from 500 to 800 subjects and related those repertoires to cytomegalovirus serostatus. Among some 410 genotyped donors of the cohort, an average of approximately 200,000 unique TCR beta nucleotide sequences was sequenced per donor, of which approximately 19% were non-productive. HLA typing included class I and class II loci at four-digit resolution. Among the approximately 420 genotyped donors, approximately 76% belonged to the genetic ancestry cluster associated with self-reported Caucasian donors. To predict cytomegalovirus infection status, the study combined high-throughput TCR immunosequencing, statistical association of individual TCRs with disease status, and machine learning. Genome-wide SNP genotypes for about 65% of the roughly 700 donors were used in a later genetic analysis, which treated that subset as a discovery cohort. The study was designed to test whether signatures of past pathogen exposure could be identified by cataloging public T cell receptors. Donor age, sex, ethnicity and CMV serostatus were compiled alongside the repertoire data. Every discovery cohort repertoire had been produced on one sequencing platform. Roughly 5 DR-DQ haplotypes were treated as single units for association and clustering because of strong linkage in the cohort. A later analysis re-examined previously published TCR beta repertoires from hundreds of donors and added high-resolution HLA genotyping to investigate patterns of TCR occurrence. An early release covering just under 650 HLA-typed donors comprised 300 to 350 gigabases of sequencing data and around 85 million unique TCR sequences. Rather than using new phenotypic data, the later analysis identified candidate immune exposures from TCR beta sequences and from how often those sequences occurred across donors. In an earlier analysis of several hundred of the donors, high-throughput TCR beta sequencing was used to judge whether each TCR beta V gene segment behaved as functional or pseudogenic. General conclusions and limits of the study: The 87-base-pair reads could not distinguish some IMGT-functional V segments, including TRBV6-2 and TRBV6-3, so those segments were excluded. Specific HLA alleles were associated with 15,000 to 20,000 TCR beta sequences at a false discovery rate of 0.05 in a later analysis. Because HLA typing was unavailable for some donors at each locus, only the typed subset was used in association tests. A cluster of highly shared sequence variants was judged likely to be a technical artifact of the sequencing pipeline. For the cohort, immune exposure information was limited to CMV serostatus. According to the authors, the approach could potentially be generalized to other disease states and immunological phenotypes. A few of the identified cytomegalovirus-associated TCR beta chains were confirmed in vitro to be specific for cytomegalovirus antigens. A later genetic analysis associated a missense DCLRE1C variant with V-gene and J-gene trimming of TCR beta chains, and an independent cohort replicated the association. In this cohort, only TCR beta chains were sequenced, and detectable features were limited by the absence of alpha or paired-chain data. A further reported finding was that TCR beta sequences accurately predicted the HLA-A and HLA-B alleles for most subjects in the first cohort. In a later analysis, TCR association rates were found to vary across HLA loci, with the most associated TCRs seen for DRB1 alleles and the fewest for HLA-C alleles. Compared with equally common non-associated chains, HLA-associated TCR beta chains in a later analysis were more clonally expanded and had lower generation probabilities. Most CMV-associated TCR beta chains appeared to be HLA-restricted in a later analysis, and the HLA associations seemed to be driven largely by CMV exposure. According to a later genetic analysis, donors in an Asian-associated ancestry cluster had fewer N-insertions in productive TCRs than the approximately 650-donor mean. Most TCR sequences were observed very rarely across donors, whereas some public TCRs were present in many individuals. The classifier was reported to diagnose cytomegalovirus status with high specificity and sensitivity in both the original and validation cohorts. Linkage disequilibrium might explain the correlated functional status among segregating V segments, but an unknown experimental factor could not be ruled out. Because counts were too low, 15 to 20 rarely observed V segments, including chromosome 9 orphons, were excluded from the earlier analysis of 587 of the donors. When HLA alleles, especially DR and DQ, strongly co-occurred, attributing TCR associations to individual alleles was difficult. In an earlier analysis of approximately 600 of the donors, most TCR beta V segments were observed in productive rearrangements about 90% or about 30% of the time, broadly matching IMGT annotations. Roughly uniform sequencing depth across donors was assumed in presence/absence analyses, although this assumption may not hold. The study listed 170 or so TCR beta chains as associated with cytomegalovirus. A later analysis reported that several top co-occurrence clusters appeared linked to parvovirus B19, influenza, CMV and Epstein-Barr virus.

The library was generated by the immunoSEQ multiplex PCR assay. The multiplex PCR relied on a mix of 60 forward primers for TCR Vbeta segments and 13 reverse primers for TCR Jbeta segments. Amplification of the CDR3 region of rearranged TCR beta genes was performed with a multiplex PCR assay on genomic DNA. The Illumina HiSeq System was used to sequence the amplified TCR beta libraries as 87-base-pair reads. The authors processed their data as follows. In a later analysis, tens of millions of unique TCR beta chains were counted across the roughly 610 repertoires, and roughly 10 million of these chains were shared by at least two donors. To remove PCR and sequencing errors, raw reads were error-corrected and collapsed into unique sequences using a nearest-neighbor algorithm that merged closely related sequences. V, D and J gene segments were assigned by aligning CDR3 sequences to IMGT reference sequences. For a sequence to be retained, a match of at least six nucleotides was required to both a V gene segment and a J gene segment. Rearrangements were classified as productive when the CDR3 lacked stop codons and remained in frame with V and J, and all other rearrangements were classified as non-productive. CDR3 was defined according to IMGT convention as the region running from the second conserved V-encoded cysteine to the conserved J-encoded phenylalanine. In an earlier analysis of just under 600 of the donors, sequences lacking an unambiguous match to a single V gene segment were excluded. An earlier analysis of several hundred of the donors called V segments functional above 56.7% productive rearrangements and segregating when the between-donor standard deviation exceeded 5%. To diagnose cytomegalovirus status from the catalog of TCR beta chain sequences, a statistical classification framework was built. A later analysis assigned V and J genes by comparing TCR nucleotide sequences with IMGT/GENE-DB human TR gene sequences. Using the TCRdist pipeline, a later analysis assigned CDR3 sequences along with most-parsimonious VDJ recombination scenarios. In a later analysis, each TCR beta chain was defined by its CDR3 amino acid sequence together with its V-gene family, and reads lacking a unique V-gene family were excluded. As a way to deal with suspected cross-contamination and a sequencing artifact, a later analysis dropped approximately 570 nucleotide sequences that were highly shared and had low generation probability. A later analysis calculated a clonal expansion index for each public chain from normalized within-repertoire ranks of inferred template counts. A later analysis computed generation probabilities with a VDJ recombination model fitted to out-of-frame rearrangements, and checked the results against IGoR. A later analysis scored TCR-TCR, TCR-HLA and TCR-CMV co-occurrence with hypergeometric tests, applying a repertoire-size bias correction to TCR pairs. In a later analysis, false discovery rates were estimated by permuting HLA or CMV assignments 20 times. A later analysis grouped co-occurring TCRs with DBSCAN, adding TCRdist sequence similarity when clustering within HLA-allele-positive subsets. Repertoires with fewer than 30,000 or more than 120,000 public chains, plus five repertoires with anomalous nucleotide sharing, were excluded from co-occurrence clustering. What TCRdb holds here is the immuneACCESS table cut down to in-frame rearrangements. Part of the clones is not present; checked against another copy, under half of the missing clones reflect an unresolved V gene, and the others are unexplained. That table supplies the V and J calls and clone size; D and trimming were determined from the DNA. Present in this sample are about 160,000 clones, more than 65% of which were seen just once. The ten largest clones take up roughly 1.2% of the sample.

On this clone: Its antigen has not been determined. Per-base quality was not reported, and no clone a single base away is much larger than it.

The germline V gene gives CDR1 as LGHNA and CDR2 as YSLEER. V ends up 4 bases short and J 3 bases short, with an unmatched junction base count of 7. Including cysteine and phenylalanine, the CDR3 has 15 amino acids. Just the 45-base CDR3 DNA is kept, in frame starting at base 1. The cohort comprised several hundred healthy bone marrow donors. At the time of sampling, every cohort member was nominally healthy, though immune exposures that went unrecorded were likely present. The donor was CMV seronegative and belonged to the group of 380 or so seronegative cohort members. Each donor provided a peripheral blood sample, and peripheral blood mononuclear cells were used for TCR beta sequencing. The Qiagen DNeasy Blood Extraction Kit was used to extract genomic DNA from the blood cell samples.

Sequencing was carried out using PBMCs. The chain couples TRBV4-3 to TRBJ2-7; 9 of the junction bases match TRBD1. This receptor was identified in a woman aged 45-65 years in good health and CMV-seronegative. The base sequence is TGCGCCAGCAGCCTACGGACAGGGGATCTCTACGAGCAGTACTTC. Translated, it reads CASSLRTGDLYEQYF.